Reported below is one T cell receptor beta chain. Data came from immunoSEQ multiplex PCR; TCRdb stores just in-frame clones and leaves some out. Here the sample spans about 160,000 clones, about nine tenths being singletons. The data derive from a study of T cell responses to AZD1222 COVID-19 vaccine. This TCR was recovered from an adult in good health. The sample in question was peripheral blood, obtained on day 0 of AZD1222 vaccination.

The CDR3 loop reads CASSQVNAAGGYTF. CDR3 nucleotide sequence: TGTGCCAGCAGCCAAGTGAACGCGGCGGGTGGCTACACCTTC. The chain uses TRBV7-9 and TRBJ1-2; no reliable D call. V gave up 5 bases and J gave up 7 bases, with 17 bases separating them. CDR1 is SEHNR, CDR2 FQNEAQ, per germline (reference sequence). This CDR3 comprises 14 residues.